These 9 T cell receptor beta chains originate from one sample sequenced in a study of blood T cell repertoires in COVID-19. The method was immunoSEQ multiplex PCR; TCRdb's version includes in-frame clones alone and lacks a portion of them. Among 45,000 to 65,000 clones listed, about 90% were seen once. Material for sequencing was peripheral blood. All receptors come from a human donor with acute or convalescent COVID-19. The donor label of this sample is uncertain.

The gene calls are TRBV10-1 and TRBJ1-2, with D possibly TRBD1 on 5 matching bases. Trimming removed 6 bases from V and 2 bases from J, with 7 bases in between. The germline V gene has CDR1 WNHNN and CDR2 SYGVQD (reference sequence). This CDR3 is 12 amino acids long. The CDR3 protein is CASRNRNYGYTF. CDR3 in DNA: TGCGCCAGCAGAAACAGGAACTATGGCTACACCTTC.

J is TRBJ1-3 and V is TRBV7-6; D not resolved. The germline CDR1 and CDR2 sequences are SGHVS and FNYEAQ. V was trimmed by 0 bases and J by 0 bases, leaving 6 bases between them. The CDR3 is made up of 15 amino acids. CDR3 residues: CASSLAWSSGNTIYF. The CDR3 region has the DNA TGTGCCAGCAGCTTAGCTTGGAGCTCTGGAAACACCATATATTTT. Variable domain in full (rest from reference TRBV7-6 and TRBJ1-3): GAGVSQSPRYKVTKRGQDVALRCDPISGHVSLYWYRQALGQGPEFLTYFNYEAQQDKSGLPNDRFSAERPEGSISTLTIQRTEQRDSAMYRCASSLAWSSGNTIYFGEGSWLTVV.

This clone was detected only once. V usage is TRBV6-4 and J usage is TRBJ2-1; 10 bases fit TRBD2. This CDR3 has 15 amino acids. V was pared by 5 bases and J by 9 bases, with 10 bases of the junction left unmatched. Germline loops: CDR1 MRHNA, CDR2 SNTAGT. The CDR3 DNA sequence: TGTGCCAGCAGTCCGTGGCTAGCGGGAGTCGGTGAGCAGTTCTTC. Translation: CASSPWLAGVGEQFF.

The chain joins TRBV11-3 to TRBJ2-5; TRBD1 agrees at 8 bases. CDR1 SGHNT and CDR2 YENEEA come from the germline V gene. The CDR3 extends over 16 amino acids. The trim removed 4 bases at V and 2 bases at J, leaving 9 bases unmatched. The CDR3 here is CASSSGDRQGQETQYF. CDR3 coding DNA: TGTGCCAGCAGCTCAGGGGACAGACAGGGGCAAGAGACCCAGTACTTC.

The genes are TRBV7-2 and TRBJ1-2, with 9 bases that match TRBD1. The CDR3 is 16 amino acids. CDR1 SGHTA and CDR2 FQGNSA come from the germline V gene. V shed 5 bases and J 1 base; nucleotides not matched to a gene: 8. CDR3 amino acids: CASSPRTGVRNYGYTF. The CDR3 DNA reads as TGTGCCAGCAGCCCCCGGACAGGGGTTCGTAACTATGGCTACACCTTC. Filled out from reference TRBV7-2 and TRBJ1-2, the complete variable domain reads GAGVSQSPSNKVTEKGKDVELRCDPISGHTALYWYRQSLGQGLEFLIYFQGNSAPDKSGLPSDRFSAERTGGSVSTLTIQRTQQEDSAVYLCASSPRTGVRNYGYTFGSGTRLTVV.

CDR3 loop: CASSLYGTGAYLYGYTF. CDR3 in DNA: TGTGCCAGCAGTTTATATGGTACAGGGGCTTATCTCTATGGCTACACCTTC. The chain uses TRBV27 and TRBJ1-2; TRBD1 aligns across 7 bases. V trimming: 1 base; J trimming: 4 bases; junction bases outside the gene matches: 12. The CDR3 has 17 amino acids. Germline lookup yields CDR1 MNHEY and CDR2 SMNVEV (reference sequence).

This chain links TRBV7-3 with TRBJ2-2; 9 bases map to TRBD1. The trim removed 5 bases at V and 2 bases at J, leaving 6 bases unmatched. Per the germline V gene, CDR1 is SGHTA and CDR2 is FQGTGA. The CDR3 contains 16 residues. The chain's CDR3 is CASSPGGQGNTGELFF. The CDR3 DNA sequence: TGTGCCAGCAGCCCCGGGGGACAGGGAAACACCGGGGAGCTGTTTTTT.

The chain joins TRBV7-3 to TRBJ2-2, with 7 bases matching TRBD2. Germline assignment: CDR1 SGHTA and CDR2 FQGTGA. Trimming removed 5 bases from V and 6 bases from J; junction bases left unmatched: 9. CDR3 length equals 15 residues. The CDR3 DNA reads as TGTGCCAGCAGCCAGATTAAAGGACTAGCCGGGGAGCTGTTTTTT. This sequence encodes CASSQIKGLAGELFF.

The chain links TRBV30 to TRBJ2-3, with D unclear. Looked up from germline, CDR1 is GTSNPN and CDR2 is SVGIG (reference sequence). V lost 2 bases to trimming and J lost 2 bases, with 5 bases between them. This CDR3 has 12 residues. The CDR3 region is CAWSTFTDTQYF. CDR3 nucleotides: TGTGCCTGGAGTACTTTCACAGATACGCAGTATTTT.